This TCR beta chain was identified during a study of cytomegalovirus exposure and HLA in healthy donors. General study points: HLA alleles were associated with roughly 15,000 TCR beta sequences in a later analysis at 0.05 false discovery rate.

A word on this clone: Its antigen is still unknown.

With 60 Vbeta and 13 Jbeta primers, the PCR was carried out. The protocol was immunoSEQ multiplex PCR, while the TCRdb copy is restricted to in-frame clones and leaves out a portion. The table has over 50,000 clones, about 63% seen once; the top ten hold less than 20%. V dropped 0 bases and J dropped 9; count of bases not matched to a gene: 8. There are 16 residues in the CDR3. Germline V gene data show CDR1 as SGDLS and CDR2 as YYNGEE. The V gene is TRBV9, the J gene TRBJ2-4, with 11 bases aligning to TRBD2. Sequencing used PBMCs. This TCR was recovered from a man aged 40-49 years in good health and CMV-seropositive. The CDR3 coding sequence is TGTGCCAGCAGCGTAGGCACTAGCGGGAGATTGGTCATTCAGTACTTC. This gives the protein CASSVGTSGRLVIQYF.